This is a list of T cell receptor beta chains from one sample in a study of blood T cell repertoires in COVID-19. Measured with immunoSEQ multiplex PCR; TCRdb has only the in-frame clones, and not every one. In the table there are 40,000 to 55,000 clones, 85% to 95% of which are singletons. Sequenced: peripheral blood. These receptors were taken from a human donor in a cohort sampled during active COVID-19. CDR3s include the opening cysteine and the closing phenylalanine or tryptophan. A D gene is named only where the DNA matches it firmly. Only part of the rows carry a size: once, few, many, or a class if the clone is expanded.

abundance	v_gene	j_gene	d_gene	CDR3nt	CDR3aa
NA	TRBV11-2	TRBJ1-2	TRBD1	TGTGCCAGCAGCCAAGGACAGGTCTATGGCTACACCTTC	CASSQGQVYGYTF
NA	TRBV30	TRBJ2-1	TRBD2	TGTGCCTGGCGGGAGGGCGGGAGACTCAATGAGCAGTTCTTC	CAWREGGRLNEQFF
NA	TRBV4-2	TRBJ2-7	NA	TGTGCCAGCAGCCAAGAAGAACCGGGAGAGCAGTACTTC	CASSQEEPGEQYF
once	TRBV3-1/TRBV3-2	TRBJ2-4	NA	TGTGCCAGCAGGGGGGGGCACCCCTCCAAAAACATTCAGTACTTC	CASRGGHPSKNIQYF
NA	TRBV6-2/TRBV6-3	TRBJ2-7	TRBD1	TGTGCCAGCAGTTCGACAGGGAACTACGAGCAGTACTTC	CASSSTGNYEQYF
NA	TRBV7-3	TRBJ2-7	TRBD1	TGTGCCAGCAGCTGGGGGTTTGGGGACAGCGACGAGCAGTACTTC	CASSWGFGDSDEQYF
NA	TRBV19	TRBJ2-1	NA	TGTGCCAGTACCCTTTCCCTCTACAATGAGCAGTTCTTC	CASTLSLYNEQFF
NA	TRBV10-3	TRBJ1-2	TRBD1	TGTGCCATCAGACCGGGACAGGCAGGTGGCTACACCTTC	CAIRPGQAGGYTF
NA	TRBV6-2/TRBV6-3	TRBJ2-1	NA	TGTGCCAGCAGTATCTCCGGTACTAGAGGTTTCTTC	CASSISGTRGFF
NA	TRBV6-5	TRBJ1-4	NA	TGTGCCAGCAGTTACTCTCCCCAGGCGTACTATGAAAAACTGTTTTTT	CASSYSPQAYYEKLFF
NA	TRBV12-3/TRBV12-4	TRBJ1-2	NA	TGTGCCAGCAGTTTAGGGGAGAACTATGGCTACACCTTC	CASSLGENYGYTF
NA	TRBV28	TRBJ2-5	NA	TGTGCCAGCAGTTGGGGCCAACCGCGGGAGACCCAGTACTTC	CASSWGQPRETQYF
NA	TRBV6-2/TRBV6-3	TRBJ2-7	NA	TGTGCCAGCAGTCTAACAGAGACCTACGAGCAGTACTTC	CASSLTETYEQYF
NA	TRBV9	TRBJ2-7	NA	TGTGCCAGCAGCGTTGGGAGCTCCTACGAGCAGTACTTC	CASSVGSSYEQYF
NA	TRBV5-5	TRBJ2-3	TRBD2	TGTGCCAGCAGCCGAGGACTAGTGACAGATACGCAGTATTTT	CASSRGLVTDTQYF
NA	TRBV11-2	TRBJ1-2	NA	TGTGCCAGCAGCCCAACCGGTAACTATGGCTACACCTTC	CASSPTGNYGYTF
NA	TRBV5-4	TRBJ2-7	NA	TGTGCCAGCAGCGCGGGACCGCAGGAGGTTTCGGGGGAGCAGTACTTC	CASSAGPQEVSGEQYF
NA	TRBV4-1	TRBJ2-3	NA	TGCGCCAGCAGCCAAGCAGCGGAGACAGATACGCAGTATTTT	CASSQAAETDTQYF
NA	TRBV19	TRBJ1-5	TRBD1	TGTGCCAGCAGTTCTGGGGACAGGTCTTATAGCAATCAGCCCCAGCATTTT	CASSSGDRSYSNQPQHF
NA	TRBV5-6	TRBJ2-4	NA	TGTGCCAGCACGTGGAGAATGGCCAAAAACATTCAGTACTTC	CASTWRMAKNIQYF
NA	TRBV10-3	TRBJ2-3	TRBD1	TGTGCCATCAGTGAGCCCGTGACAGGGGTCACAGATACGCAGTATTTT	CAISEPVTGVTDTQYF
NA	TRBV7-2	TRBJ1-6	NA	TGTGCCAGCAGCTTAAGCGCCGGCTCCTATAATTCACCCCTCCACTTT	CASSLSAGSYNSPLHF
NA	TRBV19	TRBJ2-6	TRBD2	TGTGCCAGTAGTATGGGGCGACTAGCGGGAGGCGGTGGGGCCAACGTCCTGACTTTC	CASSMGRLAGGGGANVLTF
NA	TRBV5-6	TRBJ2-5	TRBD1	TGTGCCAGCAGCTTCGGGACAGGGTTGGAGACCCAGTACTTC	CASSFGTGLETQYF
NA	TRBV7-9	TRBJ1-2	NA	TGTGCCAGCAGTCTAGAGACCAAGTCGGGCTACACCTTC	CASSLETKSGYTF
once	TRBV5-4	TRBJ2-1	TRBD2	TGTGCCAGCAGCCCCGCCCCCTCAATGGCGGGCGGGGGGGCCCATGAGCAGTTCTTC	CASSPAPSMAGGGAHEQFF
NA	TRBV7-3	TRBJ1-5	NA	TGTGCCAGCAGCGGAGTTTTCAATCAGCCCCAGCATTTT	CASSGVFNQPQHF
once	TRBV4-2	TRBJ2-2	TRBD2	TGTGCCAGCAGCCAAGAGGTACTAGCGGGAGGGACCGGGGAGCTGTTTTTT	CASSQEVLAGGTGELFF
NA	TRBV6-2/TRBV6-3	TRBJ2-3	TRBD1	TGTGCCAGCAGTTACTCGAGGGACAGAATCACAGATACGCAGTATTTT	CASSYSRDRITDTQYF
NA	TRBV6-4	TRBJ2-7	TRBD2	TGTGCCAGCAGTCCTAGCGGGGGTAGCTCCTACGAGCAGTACTTC	CASSPSGGSSYEQYF
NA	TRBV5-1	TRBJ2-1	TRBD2	TGCGCCAGCCAAAGCGGGGGGACCTCCTACAATGAGCAGTTCTTC	CASQSGGTSYNEQFF
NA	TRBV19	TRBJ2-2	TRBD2	TGTGCCAGTAGGGTCAGAGGACTAGATGGCGGGGAGCTGTTTTTT	CASRVRGLDGGELFF